This TCR beta chain originates from a study of molecular identifiers for immune sequencing clone quantification. Trimming left V 1 base short and J 7 bases short, with 11 bases between. The germline gives CDR1 LNHDA, CDR2 SQIVND (reference sequence). This CDR3 contains 14 residues. This clonotype was detected only a few times. Each CDR3 protein is one row after TCRdb ran MiXCR on the PCR reads. Of about 630,000 distinct CDR3 sequences listed, 25% are singletons. The sequence came from a human donor in good health. Some libraries in this study had Jurkat cell RNA spiked in. The chain couples TRBV19 to TRBJ2-1; perhaps TRBD2 as D (6 bases). The sample consisted of naive CD8+ T cells from blood, with Jurkat cell RNA spiked in. Documented subset: FACS-sorted CD8+CD4-CCR7+CD45RA+ naive T cells. The CDR3 DNA follows: TGTGCCAGTAGTATAGGATTAGGAGGGAATGAGCAGTTCTTC. Its translation is CASSIGLGGNEQFF.